This T cell receptor (beta chain) derives from a study of blood T cell repertoires in COVID-19. Whole-study context: Both acute and convalescent COVID-19 samples were obtained from the United States, Italy and Spain.

Original methodology: Reference gene primer amplification gave estimated nucleated cell counts. The method was immunoSEQ multiplex PCR; TCRdb's version includes in-frame clones alone and lacks a portion of them. V and J calls and clone size are as listed in that table; D and trimming were resolved from the DNA. Here the sample spans roughly 100,000 clones, around 75% being singletons. The V gene lost 6 bases and the J gene lost 0 bases, with 11 bases spanning the gap. CDR3 length: 15 residues. CDR1 MDHEN and CDR2 SYDVKM come from the germline V gene. This clone was recorded once. The sequenced sample was peripheral blood. The receptor was derived from a human donor with acute or convalescent COVID-19. The donor label of this sample is uncertain. The rearrangement joins TRBV28 to TRBJ1-4; D perhaps matches TRBD1 (6 bases). The CDR3 spells CASRTGPPTNEKLFF. For the CDR3, the DNA is TGTGCCAGCAGGACAGGACCCCCAACTAATGAAAAACTGTTTTTT.